The TCR beta chain under discussion was sequenced for a study of blood T cells in healthy people across ages. V shed 0 bases and J 3 bases; nucleotides not matched to a gene: 8. This CDR3 is 17 amino acids long. Germline V gene sequence: CDR1 MNHNS, CDR2 SASEGT. With each sample, at least 5 micrograms of total RNA were extracted. Using a J-beta primer mix together with a sample-barcoded 5' primer, a second PCR was run for roughly 6 to 12 cycles. Tags on each cDNA molecule came from a template-switch adaptor with 12 random nucleotides. TCRdb redid the calling of the 5' RACE reads with MiXCR, one entry per CDR3 protein. The table has 1.2 million to 1.5 million distinct CDR3 sequences, approximately 38% seen once.

The specimen sequenced was blood. The clonotype was recovered from a woman aged 18 to 35 in good health. The rearrangement links TRBV6-1 to TRBJ1-5; TRBD1 agrees at 7 bases. The CDR3 spells CASSEAGAGGFNQPQHF. The CDR3 region has the DNA TGTGCCAGCAGTGAAGCGGGGGCAGGGGGGTTCAATCAGCCCCAGCATTTT.